The text below deals with one TCR beta chain. What it binds is not known. Germline values: CDR1 LNHDA, CDR2 SQIVND (reference sequence). With V trimmed by 8 bases and J by 3 bases, 9 bases remained unmatched. There are 14 residues in the CDR3. Specified treatment: oral pan-JAK inhibitor, 5-10 mg twice daily. As the sequencing template, cDNA was produced by extracting RNA and reverse transcribing it. The data were produced by immunoSEQ multiplex PCR, yet TCRdb's version contains in-frame clones alone and is incomplete. The sample yields roughly 190,000 clones, roughly 70% seen once. These data originate in a study of CD8+ T cells in alopecia areata. About the study: In an open-label trial, patients got 5 to 10 mg tofacitinib twice daily. Study-wide points: Clonality in the scalp and expanded CD8+ clones ranked among the top 100 were significantly decreased by tofacitinib.

The TCR originated in a human donor with alopecia areata. The chain combines TRBV19 with TRBJ1-2; 7 bases agree with TRBD1. The sequences come from CD4+ T cells sorted from blood, collected around week 50, from a patient treated with tofacitinib. The CDR3 spells CASGPGGLDYGYTF. CDR3 sequence (DNA): TGTGCCAGTGGCCCAGGGGGGCTGGACTATGGCTACACCTTC. Drawing the rest from reference TRBV19 and TRBJ1-2, the complete variable domain is DGGITQSPKYLFRKEGQNVTLSCEQNLNHDAMYWYRQDPGQGLRLIYYSQIVNDFQKGDIAEGYSVSREKKESFPLTVTSAQKNPTAFYLCASGPGGLDYGYTFGSGTRLTVV.